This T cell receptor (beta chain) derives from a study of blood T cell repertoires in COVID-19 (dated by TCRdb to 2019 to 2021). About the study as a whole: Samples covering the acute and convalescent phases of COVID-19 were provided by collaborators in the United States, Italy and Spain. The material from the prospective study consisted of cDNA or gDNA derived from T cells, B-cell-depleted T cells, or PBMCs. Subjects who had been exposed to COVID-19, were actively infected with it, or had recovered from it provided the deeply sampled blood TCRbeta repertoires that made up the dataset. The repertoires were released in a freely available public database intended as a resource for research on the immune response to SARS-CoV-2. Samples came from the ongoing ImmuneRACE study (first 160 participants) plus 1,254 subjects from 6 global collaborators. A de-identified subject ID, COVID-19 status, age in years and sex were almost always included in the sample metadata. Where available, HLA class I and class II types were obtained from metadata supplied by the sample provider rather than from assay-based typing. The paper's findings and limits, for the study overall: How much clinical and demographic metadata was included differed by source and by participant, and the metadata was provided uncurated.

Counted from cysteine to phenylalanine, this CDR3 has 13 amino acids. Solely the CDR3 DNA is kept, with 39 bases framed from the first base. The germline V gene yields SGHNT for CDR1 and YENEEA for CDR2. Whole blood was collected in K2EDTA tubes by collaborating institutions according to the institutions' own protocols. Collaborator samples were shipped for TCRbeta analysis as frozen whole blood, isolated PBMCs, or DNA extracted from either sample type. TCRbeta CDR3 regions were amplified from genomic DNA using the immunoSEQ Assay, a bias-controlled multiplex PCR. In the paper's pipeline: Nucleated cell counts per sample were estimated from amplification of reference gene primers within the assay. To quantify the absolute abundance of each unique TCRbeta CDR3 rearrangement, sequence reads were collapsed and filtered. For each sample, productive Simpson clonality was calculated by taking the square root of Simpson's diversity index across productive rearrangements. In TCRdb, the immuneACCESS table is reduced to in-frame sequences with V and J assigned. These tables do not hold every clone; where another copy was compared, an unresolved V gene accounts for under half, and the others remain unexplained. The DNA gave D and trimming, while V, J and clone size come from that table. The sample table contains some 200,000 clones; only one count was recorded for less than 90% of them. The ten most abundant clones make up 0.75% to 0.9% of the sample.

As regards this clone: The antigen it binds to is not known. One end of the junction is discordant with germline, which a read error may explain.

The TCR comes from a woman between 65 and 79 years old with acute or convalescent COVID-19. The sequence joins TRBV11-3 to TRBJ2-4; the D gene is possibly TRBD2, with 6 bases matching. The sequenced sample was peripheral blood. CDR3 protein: CASSLDGSTNWDF. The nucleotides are TGTGCCAGCAGCTTAGACGGGAGTACCAATTGGGACTTC.